Ten or more counts support the clone carrying this TCR beta chain. These data come from a study of shared clonotypes between healthy human individuals. Turning to the study itself: A donor's plate count was three for CD4 naive and three for CD4 memory; CD8 naive had two and CD8 memory one.

Per germline, CDR1 LNHDA and CDR2 SQIVND (reference sequence). V lost 6 bases to trimming and J lost 0 bases, with 12 bases between them. The CDR3 is 14 residues long. TCRdb's copy holds only in-frame clones and misses some; the assay was immunoSEQ multiplex PCR. The table records about 1 million clones, about 70% of them present only once. CD45RA+ naive and CD45RA-negative memory subsets were separated from CD4+ cells. The chain employs TRBV19 and TRBJ2-7; D not certain. This clonotype was sampled from a man between 18 and 35 years old in good health. What was sequenced was memory CD4+ T cells sorted from blood. Stated subset: CD45RA-negative fraction. CDR3 bases: TGTGCCAGTAGGGTAGGTCACAACTCCTACGAGCAGTACTTC. Translating gives CASRVGHNSYEQYF. The whole variable domain, remainder taken from reference TRBV19 and TRBJ2-7, is DGGITQSPKYLFRKEGQNVTLSCEQNLNHDAMYWYRQDPGQGLRLIYYSQIVNDFQKGDIAEGYSVSREKKESFPLTVTSAQKNPTAFYLCASRVGHNSYEQYFGPGTRLTVT.